These T cell receptor beta chains were read from a single sample in a study of CD8+ T cells in alopecia areata. The repertoire was sequenced with immunoSEQ multiplex PCR; TCRdb's copy has only in-frame clones and lacks some. The sample includes roughly 120,000 clones, more than 30% of them seen just once. Sequencing used CD4+ T cells sorted from blood. These receptors were collected from a human donor with alopecia areata. The CDR3 runs from the conserved cysteine through the conserved F or W. D genes are given only for firm matches. Some rows mark clone size as missing; the rest say once, few, many or name a class of expanded clone.

D gene	V gene	J gene	clone size	CDR3 protein	CDR3 DNA
.	TRBV27	TRBJ1-5	few	CASSPISQSNQPQHF	TGTGCCAGCAGTCCAATAAGTCAGAGCAATCAGCCCCAGCATTTT
.	TRBV29-1	TRBJ2-3	few	CSVALGGDTQYF	TGCAGCGTTGCCCTCGGAGGGGATACGCAGTATTTT
.	TRBV7-2	TRBJ2-5	.	CASSYQDSRETQYF	TGTGCCAGCAGCTACCAGGACTCCCGAGAGACCCAGTACTTC
.	TRBV5-1	TRBJ1-1	.	CASSPGGAEAFF	TGCGCCAGCAGCCCGGGGGGGGCTGAAGCTTTCTTT
.	TRBV30	TRBJ2-1	.	CAWSTGHEQFF	TGTGCCTGGAGTACGGGGCATGAGCAGTTCTTC
TRBD1	TRBV7-2	TRBJ2-7	.	CASSSTGAGYEQYF	TGTGCCAGCAGCTCAACAGGGGCCGGCTACGAGCAGTACTTC
TRBD1	TRBV6-5	TRBJ1-6	.	CASRQGRSPLHF	TGTGCCAGCAGACAGGGGAGGTCACCCCTCCACTTT
.	TRBV30	TRBJ1-2	.	CACLLQGNGYTF	TGTGCCTGCCTGCTACAGGGAAATGGCTACACCTTC
.	TRBV5-1	TRBJ1-2	.	CASSLDRRDYYGYTF	TGCGCCAGCAGCTTGGATCGGCGGGACTACTATGGCTACACCTTC
.	TRBV6-5	TRBJ2-5	.	CASSYHQLGRETQYF	TGTGCCAGCAGTTACCACCAATTGGGGAGGGAGACCCAGTACTTC
.	TRBV29-1	TRBJ2-3	.	CSSRLPLTDTQYF	TGCAGCTCCAGACTCCCCCTTACAGATACGCAGTATTTT
TRBD1	TRBV30	TRBJ1-2	.	CAWSRDRDGYTF	TGTGCCTGGAGCCGGGACAGGGACGGCTACACCTTC
TRBD2	TRBV4-2	TRBJ2-1	many	CASSPSGSGENEQFF	TGTGCCAGCAGCCCGTCTGGTAGCGGGGAAAATGAGCAGTTCTTC
TRBD1	TRBV5-1	TRBJ1-2	.	CASSPGTGSNYGYTF	TGCGCCAGCAGCCCGGGGACAGGGAGTAACTATGGCTACACCTTC
.	TRBV20-1	TRBJ2-3	many	CSGAPTDTQYF	TGCAGTGGGGCCCCCACAGATACGCAGTATTTT
.	TRBV5-1	TRBJ1-6	.	CASSTDNNSPLHF	TGCGCCAGCAGCACCGATAATAATTCACCCCTCCACTTT
.	TRBV4-3	TRBJ2-1	.	CASSQDSGTPNYNEQFF	TGCGCCAGCAGCCAAGATTCCGGGACACCTAATTACAATGAGCAGTTCTTC
.	TRBV20-1	TRBJ2-5	.	CSARWGETQYF	TGCAGTGCTAGATGGGGGGAGACCCAGTACTTC